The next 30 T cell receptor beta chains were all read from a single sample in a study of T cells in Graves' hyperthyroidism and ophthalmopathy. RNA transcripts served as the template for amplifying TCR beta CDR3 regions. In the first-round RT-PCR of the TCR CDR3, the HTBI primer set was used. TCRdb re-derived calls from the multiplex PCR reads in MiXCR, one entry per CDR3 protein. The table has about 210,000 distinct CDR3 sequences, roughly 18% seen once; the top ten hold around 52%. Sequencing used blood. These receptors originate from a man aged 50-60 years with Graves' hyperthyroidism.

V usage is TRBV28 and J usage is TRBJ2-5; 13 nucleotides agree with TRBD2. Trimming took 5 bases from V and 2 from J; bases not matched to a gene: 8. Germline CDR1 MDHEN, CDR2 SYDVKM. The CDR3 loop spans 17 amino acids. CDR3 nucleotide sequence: TGTGCCAGCAGTCCACTGACTAGCGGGAGGCGTCAAGAGACCCAGTACTTC. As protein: CASSPLTSGRRQETQYF.

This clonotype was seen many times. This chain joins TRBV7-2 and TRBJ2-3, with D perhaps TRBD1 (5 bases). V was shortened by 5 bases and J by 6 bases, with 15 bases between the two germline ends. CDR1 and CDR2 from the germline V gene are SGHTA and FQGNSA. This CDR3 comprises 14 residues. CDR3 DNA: TGTGCCAGCAGCCAGGGCCCCTGGGCGGATACGCAGTATTTT. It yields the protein CASSQGPWADTQYF.

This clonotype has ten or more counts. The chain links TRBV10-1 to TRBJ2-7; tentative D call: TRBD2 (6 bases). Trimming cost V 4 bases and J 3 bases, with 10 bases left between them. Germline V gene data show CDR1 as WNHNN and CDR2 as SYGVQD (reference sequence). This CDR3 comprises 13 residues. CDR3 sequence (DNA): TGCGCCAGCAGTGCGGGAGTCAGCTACGAGCAGTACTTC. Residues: CASSAGVSYEQYF.

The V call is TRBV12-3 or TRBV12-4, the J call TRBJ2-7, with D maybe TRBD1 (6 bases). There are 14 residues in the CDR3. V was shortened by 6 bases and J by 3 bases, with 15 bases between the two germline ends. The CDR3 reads CASRSNQGFYEQYF. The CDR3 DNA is TGTGCCAGCAGATCCAACCAGGGGTTCTACGAGCAGTACTTC.

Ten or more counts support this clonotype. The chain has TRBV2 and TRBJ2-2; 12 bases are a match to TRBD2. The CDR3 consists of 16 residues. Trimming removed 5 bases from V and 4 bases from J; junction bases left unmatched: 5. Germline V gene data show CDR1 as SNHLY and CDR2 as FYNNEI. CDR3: CASSMTSGSFTGELFF. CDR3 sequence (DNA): TGTGCCAGCAGTATGACTAGCGGGAGTTTCACCGGGGAGCTGTTTTTT.

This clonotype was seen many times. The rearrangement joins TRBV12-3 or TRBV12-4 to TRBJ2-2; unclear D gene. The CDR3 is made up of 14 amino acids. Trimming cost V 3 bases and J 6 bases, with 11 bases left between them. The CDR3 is CASSFVGLAGELFF. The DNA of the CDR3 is TGTGCCAGCAGTTTCGTAGGGTTAGCCGGGGAGCTGTTTTTT.

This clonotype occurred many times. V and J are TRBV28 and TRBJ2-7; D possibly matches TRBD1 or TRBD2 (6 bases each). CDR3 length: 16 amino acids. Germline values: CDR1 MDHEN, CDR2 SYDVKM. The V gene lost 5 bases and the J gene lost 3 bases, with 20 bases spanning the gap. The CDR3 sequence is CASSPIRGQSDYEQYF. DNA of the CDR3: TGTGCCAGCAGTCCCATCCGGGGGCAGTCCGACTACGAGCAGTACTTC.

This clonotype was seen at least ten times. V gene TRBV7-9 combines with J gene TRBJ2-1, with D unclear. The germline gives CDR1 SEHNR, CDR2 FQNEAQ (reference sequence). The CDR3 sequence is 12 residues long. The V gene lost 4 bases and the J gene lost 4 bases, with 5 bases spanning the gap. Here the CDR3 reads CASSSPYNEQFF. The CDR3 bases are TGTGCCAGCAGCTCCCCGTACAATGAGCAGTTCTTC.

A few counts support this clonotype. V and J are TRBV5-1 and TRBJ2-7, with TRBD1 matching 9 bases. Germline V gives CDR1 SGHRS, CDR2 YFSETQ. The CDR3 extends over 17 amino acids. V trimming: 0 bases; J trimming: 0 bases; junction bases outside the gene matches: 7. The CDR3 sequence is CASSLVGGTGSSYEQYF. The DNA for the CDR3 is TGCGCCAGCAGCTTGGTAGGCGGGACAGGGAGCTCCTACGAGCAGTACTTC. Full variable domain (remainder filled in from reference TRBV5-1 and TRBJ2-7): KAGVTQTPRYLIKTRGQQVTLSCSPISGHRSVSWYQQTPGQGLQFLFEYFSETQRNKGNFPGRFSGRQFSNSRSEMNVSTLELGDSALYLCASSLVGGTGSSYEQYFGPGTRLTVT.

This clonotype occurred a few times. The chain's CDR3 is CASTETGSGNTIYF. The DNA of the CDR3 is TGTGCCAGCACCGAAACAGGTTCTGGAAACACCATATATTTT. The genes are TRBV28 and TRBJ1-3, with D possibly TRBD1 on 5 matching bases. Trimming pared 7 bases from V and 1 base from J, leaving 11 bases between. From germline, CDR1 is MDHEN and CDR2 SYDVKM. The CDR3 totals 14 residues.

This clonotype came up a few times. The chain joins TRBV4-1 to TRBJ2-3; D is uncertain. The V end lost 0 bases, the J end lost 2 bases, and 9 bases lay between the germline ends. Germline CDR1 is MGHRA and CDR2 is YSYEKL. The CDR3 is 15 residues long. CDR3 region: CASSQDESNTDTQYF. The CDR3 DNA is TGCGCCAGCAGCCAAGATGAGAGTAACACAGATACGCAGTATTTT.

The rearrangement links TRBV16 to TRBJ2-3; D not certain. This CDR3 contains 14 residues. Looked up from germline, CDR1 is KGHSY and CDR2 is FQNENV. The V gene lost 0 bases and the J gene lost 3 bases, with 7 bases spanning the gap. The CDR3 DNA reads TGTGCCAGCAGCCAATCGGGCCGAACAGATACGCAGTATTTT. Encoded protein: CASSQSGRTDTQYF.

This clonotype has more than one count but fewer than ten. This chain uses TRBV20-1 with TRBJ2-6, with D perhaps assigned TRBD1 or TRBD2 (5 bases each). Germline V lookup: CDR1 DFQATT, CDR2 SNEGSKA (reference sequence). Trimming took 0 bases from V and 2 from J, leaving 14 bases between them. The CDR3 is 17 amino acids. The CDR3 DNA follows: TGCAGTGCTAGAGAGGGTGGGGGTAGAACTGGGGCCAACGTCCTGACTTTC. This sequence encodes CSAREGGGRTGANVLTF.

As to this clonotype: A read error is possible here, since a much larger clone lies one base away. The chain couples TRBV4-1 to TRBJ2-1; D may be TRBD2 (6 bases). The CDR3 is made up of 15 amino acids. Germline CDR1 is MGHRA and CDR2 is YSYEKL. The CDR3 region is CASNQVIADYNEQFF. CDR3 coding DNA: TGCGCCAGCAACCAAGTGATAGCGGACTACAATGAGCAGTTCTTC.

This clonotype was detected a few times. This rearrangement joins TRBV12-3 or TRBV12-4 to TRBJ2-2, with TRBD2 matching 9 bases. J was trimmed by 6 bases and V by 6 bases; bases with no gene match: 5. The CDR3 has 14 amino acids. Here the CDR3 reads CASSRGRAPGELFF. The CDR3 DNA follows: TGTGCCAGCAGCCGCGGGAGGGCCCCCGGGGAGCTGTTTTTT.

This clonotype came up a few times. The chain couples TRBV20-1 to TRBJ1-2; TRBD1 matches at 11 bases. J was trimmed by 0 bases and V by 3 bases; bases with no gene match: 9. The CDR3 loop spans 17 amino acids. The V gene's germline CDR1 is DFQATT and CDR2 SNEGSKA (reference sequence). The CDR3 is CSARGLDRGLANYGYTF. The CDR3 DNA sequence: TGCAGTGCTAGGGGTTTGGACAGGGGGCTTGCTAACTATGGCTACACCTTC.

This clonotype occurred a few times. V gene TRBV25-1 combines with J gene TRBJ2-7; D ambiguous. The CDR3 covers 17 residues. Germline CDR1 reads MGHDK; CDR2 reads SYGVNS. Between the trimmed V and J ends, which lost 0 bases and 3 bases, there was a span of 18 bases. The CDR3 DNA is TGTGCCAGCAGTGAATACTACCCCACGTCGGCCGGCTACGAGCAGTACTTC. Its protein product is CASSEYYPTSAGYEQYF.

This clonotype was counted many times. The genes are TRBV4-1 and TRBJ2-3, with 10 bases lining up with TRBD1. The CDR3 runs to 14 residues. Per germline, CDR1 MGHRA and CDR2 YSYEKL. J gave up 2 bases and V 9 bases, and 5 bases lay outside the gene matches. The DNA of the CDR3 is TGCGCCAGTCGGGACAGGGGCAACACAGATACGCAGTATTTT. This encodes CASRDRGNTDTQYF.

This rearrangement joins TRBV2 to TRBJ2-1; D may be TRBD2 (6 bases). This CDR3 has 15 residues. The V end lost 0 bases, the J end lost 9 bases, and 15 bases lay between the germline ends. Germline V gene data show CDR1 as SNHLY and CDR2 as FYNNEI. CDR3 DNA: TGTGCCAGCAGTGAAGCGCGGCGGGAAAGGGGTGAGCAGTTCTTC. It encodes CASSEARRERGEQFF.

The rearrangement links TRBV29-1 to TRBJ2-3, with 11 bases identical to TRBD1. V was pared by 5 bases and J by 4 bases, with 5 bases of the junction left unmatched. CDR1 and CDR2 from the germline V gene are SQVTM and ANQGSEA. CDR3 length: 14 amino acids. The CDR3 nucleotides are TGCAGCGTTCCGGGACAGGGGGGCGCAGATACGCAGTATTTT. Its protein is CSVPGQGGADTQYF.

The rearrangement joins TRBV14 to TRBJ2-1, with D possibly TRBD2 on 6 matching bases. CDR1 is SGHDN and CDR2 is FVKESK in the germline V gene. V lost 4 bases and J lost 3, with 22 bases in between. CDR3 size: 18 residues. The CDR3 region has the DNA TGTGCCAGCAGCCCATACCTGCGGGGAAGGAACCTCTACAATGAGCAGTTCTTC. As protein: CASSPYLRGRNLYNEQFF.

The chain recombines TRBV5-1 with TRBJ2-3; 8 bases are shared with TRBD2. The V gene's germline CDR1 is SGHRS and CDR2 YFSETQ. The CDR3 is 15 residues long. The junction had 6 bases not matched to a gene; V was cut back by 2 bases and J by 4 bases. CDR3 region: CASSFNGRGADTQYF. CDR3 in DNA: TGCGCCAGCAGCTTTAACGGGAGGGGTGCAGATACGCAGTATTTT.

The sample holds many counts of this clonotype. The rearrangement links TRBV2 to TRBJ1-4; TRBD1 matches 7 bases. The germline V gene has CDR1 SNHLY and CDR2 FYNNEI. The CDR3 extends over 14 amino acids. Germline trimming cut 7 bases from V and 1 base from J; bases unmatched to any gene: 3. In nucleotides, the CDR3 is TGTGCCAGCAACGGGGACAGAACTAATGAAAAACTGTTTTTT. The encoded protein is CASNGDRTNEKLFF.

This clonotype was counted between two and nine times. The CDR3 loop is CASSPTGGPNYGYTF. The CDR3 DNA follows: TGCGCCAGCAGCCCGACAGGGGGGCCTAACTATGGCTACACCTTC. The chain employs TRBV5-1 and TRBJ1-2; 9 bases are shared with TRBD1. V was pared by 4 bases and J by 0 bases, with 4 bases of the junction left unmatched. The CDR3 covers 15 residues. Germline CDR1 reads SGHRS; CDR2 reads YFSETQ.

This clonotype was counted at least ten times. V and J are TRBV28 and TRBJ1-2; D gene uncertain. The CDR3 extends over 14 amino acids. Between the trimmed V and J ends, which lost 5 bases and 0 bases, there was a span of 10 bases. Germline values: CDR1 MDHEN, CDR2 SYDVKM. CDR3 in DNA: TGTGCCAGCAGTCGGGAATATGCTAACTATGGCTACACCTTC. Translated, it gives CASSREYANYGYTF.

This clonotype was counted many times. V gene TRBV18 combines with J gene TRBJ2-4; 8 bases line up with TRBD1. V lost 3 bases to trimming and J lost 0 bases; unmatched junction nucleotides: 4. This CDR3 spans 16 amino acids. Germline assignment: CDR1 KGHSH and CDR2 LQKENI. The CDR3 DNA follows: TGTGCCAGCTCACCTGGGACAGGACTAGCCAAAAACATTCAGTACTTC. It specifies CASSPGTGLAKNIQYF.

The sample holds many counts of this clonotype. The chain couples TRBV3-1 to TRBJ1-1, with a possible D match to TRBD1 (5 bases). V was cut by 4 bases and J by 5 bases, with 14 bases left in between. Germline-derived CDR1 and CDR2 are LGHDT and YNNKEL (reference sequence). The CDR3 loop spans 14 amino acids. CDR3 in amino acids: CASSPRDSGTEAFF. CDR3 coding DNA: TGTGCCAGCAGCCCCAGGGATTCAGGTACTGAAGCTTTCTTT. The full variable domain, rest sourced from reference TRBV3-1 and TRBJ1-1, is DTAVSQTPKYLVTQMGNDKSIKCEQNLGHDTMYWYKQDSKKFLKIMFSYNNKELIINETVPNRFSPKSPDKAHLNLHINSLELGDSAVYFCASSPRDSGTEAFFGQGTRLTVV.

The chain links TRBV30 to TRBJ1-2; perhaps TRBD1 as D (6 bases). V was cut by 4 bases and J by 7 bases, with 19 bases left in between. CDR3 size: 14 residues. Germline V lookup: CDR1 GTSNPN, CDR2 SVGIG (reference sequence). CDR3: CAWNQQGAVGGYTF. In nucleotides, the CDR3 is TGTGCCTGGAATCAACAGGGCGCCGTCGGTGGCTACACCTTC. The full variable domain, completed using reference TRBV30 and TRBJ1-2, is SQTIHQWPATLVQPVGSPLSLECTVEGTSNPNLYWYRQAAGRGLQLLFYSVGIGQISSEVPQNLSASRPQDRQFILSSKKLLLSDSGFYLCAWNQQGAVGGYTFGSGTRLTVV.

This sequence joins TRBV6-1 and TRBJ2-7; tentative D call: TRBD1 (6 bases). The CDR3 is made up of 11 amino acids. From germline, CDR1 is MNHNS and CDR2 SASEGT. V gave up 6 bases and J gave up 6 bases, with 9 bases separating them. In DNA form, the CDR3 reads TGTGCCAGCAGAACAGGGTTCGAGCAGTACTTC. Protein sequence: CASRTGFEQYF.

The CDR3 nucleotides read TGCGCCAGCAGCCAAGAGACAGGGGGCGCAGGTACGCAGTATTTT. This codes for CASSQETGGAGTQYF. The genes are TRBV4-1 and TRBJ2-3; 10 nucleotides line up with TRBD1. The CDR3 is made up of 15 amino acids. Trimming took 0 bases from V and 8 from J; bases not matched to a gene: 5. Germline CDR1 reads MGHRA; CDR2 reads YSYEKL.